This TCR beta chain derives from a study of blood T cell repertoires in COVID-19. Study overall: The samples span acute and convalescent COVID-19 from the United States, Italy and Spain.

Authors' methods: Amplification with reference gene primers provided the estimates of nucleated cell counts. Using immunoSEQ multiplex PCR, the repertoire was profiled, and TCRdb retains in-frame clones only, with some absent. V and J calls plus clone size are reproduced from that table; the DNA served to infer D and trimming. The profile shows around 300,000 clones, about nine tenths of them singletons. The sequencing input was peripheral blood. This clonotype was sampled from a woman between 40 and 55 years old who had recovered from COVID-19.

The CDR3 DNA reads TGTGCCAGCAGCTTAGATTGGGGGCACAGCTCCTACAATGAGCAGTTCTTC. Residues: CASSLDWGHSSYNEQFF. The rearrangement uses TRBV11-3 and TRBJ2-1; TRBD1 is a possible D gene (6 bases). Trimming shortened V by 0 bases and J by 0 bases, and 12 bases separated the two germline ends. Per germline, CDR1 SGHNT and CDR2 YENEEA. The CDR3 covers 17 residues. The variable domain in full, with the rest retrieved from reference TRBV11-3 and TRBJ2-1, is EAGVVQSPRYKIIEKKQPVAFWCNPISGHNTLYWYLQNLGQGPELLIRYENEEAVDDSQLPKDRFSAERLKGVDSTLKIQPAELGDSAVYLCASSLDWGHSSYNEQFFGPGTRLTVL.